The 3 T cell receptor beta chains listed next were all sequenced from one sample in a study of vaccination effects on CD4 cells after COVID-19 (dated by TCRdb to 2022 to 2024). The ViraFEST assay stimulated PBMC with viral peptide pools and then used TCR sequencing to identify antigen-specific CD4+ T cell clonotypes by expansion. After around 11 days of culture, CD4+ T cells were isolated with the EasySep CD4+ T cell isolation kit. Each participant received two doses of an mRNA SARS-CoV-2 vaccine, either BNT162b2 or mRNA-1273. The library was built by means of the immunoSEQ multiplex PCR assay. TCRdb stores this immuneACCESS table with in-frame sequences only. Part of the clones is absent; in the studies checked, under half of the shortfall reflects unresolved V genes, and no reason is known for the rest. The sample table shows roughly 59,000 clones, and 60% to 80% are seen once. The ten largest account for 1.5% to 2% of the sample.

What these receptors recognize is not known. Sample: CD4+ T cells from PBMCs cultured with HCoV-OC43 spike peptides, taken after COVID-19 vaccination. The meaning of the sample's cell subset or site label: HCoV-OC43 spike overlapping peptide pool stimulation. The receptors stem from a human donor who received a COVID-19 vaccine.

The gene calls are TRBV18 and TRBJ1-1; no definite D call. This CDR3 spans 15 amino acids. Germline V gene sequence: CDR1 KGHSH, CDR2 LQKENI. V was trimmed by 4 bases and J by 0 bases, leaving 12 bases between them. The CDR3 loop is CASSLRTGLNTEAFF. Written as DNA, the CDR3 is TGTGCCAGCTCACTCAGGACCGGATTGAACACTGAAGCTTTCTTT.

The chain links TRBV10-2 to TRBJ2-7; D gene unclear. The germline V gene has CDR1 WSHSY and CDR2 SAAADI. Trimming shortened V by 8 bases and J by 5 bases, and 16 bases separated the two germline ends. There are 13 residues in the CDR3. CDR3 sequence reads: CASGSFVYDEQYV. For the CDR3, the DNA is TGCGCCAGCGGGTCCTTCGTATACGACGAGCAGTACGTC.

The chain is built from TRBV7-8 and TRBJ2-7; D tentatively fits TRBD1 or TRBD2 (5 bases each). V was trimmed by 2 bases and J by 6 bases, leaving 11 bases between them. The CDR3 is 13 amino acids. The germline V gene has CDR1 SGHVS and CDR2 FQNEAQ. CDR3 protein: CASSLRDPIEQYV. The CDR3 region has the DNA TGTGCCAGCAGCTTAAGGGACCCAATCGAGCAGTACGTC.